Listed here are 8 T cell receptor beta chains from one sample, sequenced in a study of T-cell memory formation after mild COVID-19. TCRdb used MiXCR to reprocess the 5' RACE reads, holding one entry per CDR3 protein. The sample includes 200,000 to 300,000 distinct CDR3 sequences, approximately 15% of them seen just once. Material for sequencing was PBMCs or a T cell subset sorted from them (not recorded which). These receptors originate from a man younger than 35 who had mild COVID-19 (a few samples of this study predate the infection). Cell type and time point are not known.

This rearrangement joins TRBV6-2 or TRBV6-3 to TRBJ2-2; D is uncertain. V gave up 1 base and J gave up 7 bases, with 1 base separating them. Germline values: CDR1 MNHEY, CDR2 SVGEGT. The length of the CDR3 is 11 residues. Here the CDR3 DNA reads TGTGCCAGCAGTTACTTCGGGGAGCTGTTTTTT. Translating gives CASSYFGELFF.

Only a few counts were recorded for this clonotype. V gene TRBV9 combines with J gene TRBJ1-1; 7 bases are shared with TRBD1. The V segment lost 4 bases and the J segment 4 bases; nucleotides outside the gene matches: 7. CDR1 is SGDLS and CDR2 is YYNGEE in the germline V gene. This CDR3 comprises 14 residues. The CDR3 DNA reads TGTGCCAGCAGCCTTACAGGGGTTCGCACTGAAGCTTTCTTT. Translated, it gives CASSLTGVRTEAFF.

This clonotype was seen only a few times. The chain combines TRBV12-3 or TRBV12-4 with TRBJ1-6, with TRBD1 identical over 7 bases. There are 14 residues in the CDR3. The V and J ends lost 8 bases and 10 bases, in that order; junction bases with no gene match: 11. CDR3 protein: CASQFTGVRSPLHF. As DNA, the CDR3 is TGTGCCAGCCAATTCACAGGGGTGCGATCACCCCTCCACTTT.

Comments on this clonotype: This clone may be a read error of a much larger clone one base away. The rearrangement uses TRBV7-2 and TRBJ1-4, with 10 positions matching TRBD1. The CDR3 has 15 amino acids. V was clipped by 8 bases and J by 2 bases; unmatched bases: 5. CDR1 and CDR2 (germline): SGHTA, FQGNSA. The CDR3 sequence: CASGRQGATNEKLFF. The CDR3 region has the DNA TGTGCCAGCGGTCGACAGGGGGCGACTAATGAAAAACTGTTTTTT.

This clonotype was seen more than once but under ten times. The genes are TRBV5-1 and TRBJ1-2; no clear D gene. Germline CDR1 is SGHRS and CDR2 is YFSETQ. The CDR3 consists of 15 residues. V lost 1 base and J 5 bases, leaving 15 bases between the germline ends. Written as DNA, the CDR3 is TGCGCCAGCAGCTTGCGGCCCGGCCCACAGTATGGCTACACCTTC. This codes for CASSLRPGPQYGYTF.

CDR3 nucleotide sequence: TGTGCCAGCAGCTTAGCGGGCTCATTAGGACACCTCTATGGCTACACCTTC. It specifies CASSLAGSLGHLYGYTF. The gene calls are TRBV7-9 and TRBJ1-2; tentative D call: TRBD1 (5 bases). Germline V gene lookup returns CDR1 SEHNR and CDR2 FQNEAQ (reference sequence). This CDR3 contains 17 residues. The V gene lost 0 bases and the J gene lost 4 bases, with 18 bases spanning the gap.

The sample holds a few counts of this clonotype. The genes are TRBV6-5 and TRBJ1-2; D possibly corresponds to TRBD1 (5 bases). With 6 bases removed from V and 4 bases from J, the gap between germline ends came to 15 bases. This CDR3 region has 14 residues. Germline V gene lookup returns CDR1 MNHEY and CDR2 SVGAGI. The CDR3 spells CASRRDREAYGYTF. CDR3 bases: TGTGCCAGCAGGAGGGACCGAGAAGCCTATGGCTACACCTTC.

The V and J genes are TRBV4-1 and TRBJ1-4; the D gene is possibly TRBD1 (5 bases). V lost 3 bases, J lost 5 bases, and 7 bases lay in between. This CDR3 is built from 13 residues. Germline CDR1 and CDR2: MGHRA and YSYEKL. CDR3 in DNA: TGCGCCAGCAGCCATCAGGGAAATGAAAAACTGTTTTTT. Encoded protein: CASSHQGNEKLFF.